Following are 26 T cell receptor beta chains from one sample sequenced in a study of blood T cell repertoires in COVID-19. Produced via immunoSEQ multiplex PCR; TCRdb's table is partial and in-frame only. Among tens of thousands of clones listed, around 84% were seen once. The sequenced sample was peripheral blood. All receptors derive from a human donor in a cohort sampled during active COVID-19.

The V call is TRBV18, the J call TRBJ2-3; D call uncertain. CDR1 and CDR2 (germline): KGHSH, LQKENI. V was trimmed by 2 bases and J by 4 bases, leaving 13 bases between them. This CDR3 is 15 amino acids long. The CDR3 DNA follows: TGTGCCAGCTCACCAGCGACCCCTAGAGCAGATACGCAGTATTTT. Translation gives CASSPATPRADTQYF.

The rearrangement uses TRBV2 and TRBJ1-1, with 9 nucleotides matching TRBD1. Germline trimming cut 1 base from V and 10 bases from J; bases unmatched to any gene: 7. The CDR3 length is 14 residues. Germline V gives CDR1 SNHLY, CDR2 FYNNEI. CDR3 loop: CASSEDGGQGRAFF. The CDR3 bases are TGTGCCAGCAGTGAAGATGGGGGACAGGGTAGAGCTTTCTTT.

This chain joins TRBV28 and TRBJ2-1; D might be TRBD1 (5 bases). Germline V CDR1 and CDR2: MDHEN, SYDVKM. The CDR3 has 14 amino acids. The V and J ends lost 3 bases and 4 bases respectively, with 10 bases between them. CDR3 sequence: CASSLQGIYNEQFF. CDR3 in DNA: TGTGCCAGCAGTTTGCAGGGAATATACAATGAGCAGTTCTTC. The full variable domain, its missing parts supplied by reference TRBV28 and TRBJ2-1, is DVKVTQSSRYLVKRTGEKVFLECVQDMDHENMFWYRQDPGLGLRLIYFSYDVKMKEKGDIPEGYSVSREKKERFSLILESASTNQTSMYLCASSLQGIYNEQFFGPGTRLTVL.

This clone has more than one count but fewer than ten. The chain carries TRBV19 and TRBJ2-7; 12 bases line up with TRBD1. Trimming removed 2 bases from V and 7 bases from J; junction bases left unmatched: 6. This CDR3 has 15 amino acids. Germline loops: CDR1 LNHDA, CDR2 SQIVND (reference sequence). In DNA, the CDR3 is TGTGCCAGTAGTATACCGGGACAGGGGGCGGGAGAGCAGTACTTC. This sequence encodes CASSIPGQGAGEQYF.

V and J are TRBV5-1 and TRBJ2-1, with 7 bases lining up with TRBD1. Per germline, CDR1 SGHRS and CDR2 YFSETQ. V trimming: 4 bases; J trimming: 5 bases; junction bases outside the gene matches: 15. CDR3 length: 17 amino acids. CDR3 amino acids: CASSGEYRGGLHNEQFF. The CDR3 nucleotides read TGCGCCAGCAGCGGGGAATACAGGGGTGGCCTCCACAATGAGCAGTTCTTC. The full variable domain, in which reference TRBV5-1 and TRBJ2-1 provide the parts outside the CDR3, is KAGVTQTPRYLIKTRGQQVTLSCSPISGHRSVSWYQQTPGQGLQFLFEYFSETQRNKGNFPGRFSGRQFSNSRSEMNVSTLELGDSALYLCASSGEYRGGLHNEQFFGPGTRLTVL.

The rearrangement joins TRBV5-1 to TRBJ2-7, with D unclear. The CDR3 length is 15 residues. The V gene lost 1 base and the J gene lost 4 bases, with 15 bases spanning the gap. Germline CDR1 reads SGHRS; CDR2 reads YFSETQ. The CDR3 protein is CASSLTVSPPYEQYF. The CDR3 nucleotides are TGCGCCAGCAGCTTGACAGTCAGTCCACCATACGAGCAGTACTTC.

The chain carries TRBV2 and TRBJ1-1, with 9 bases lining up with TRBD1. CDR1 and CDR2 (germline): SNHLY, FYNNEI. J was trimmed by 3 bases and V by 6 bases; bases with no gene match: 5. The CDR3 loop spans 14 amino acids. The CDR3 loop is CASRDRGGYTEAFF. The CDR3 DNA follows: TGTGCCAGCAGGGACAGGGGAGGGTACACTGAAGCTTTCTTT.

In its sample, this clone was seen a few times. The V gene is TRBV11-2, the J gene TRBJ2-7; 9 nucleotides align to TRBD2. The CDR3 has 15 residues. V lost 3 bases, J lost 1 base, and 4 bases stayed unmatched. CDR1 and CDR2 (germline): SGHAT, FQNNGV. CDR3 protein: CASSLIAGVSYEQYF. The DNA of the CDR3 is TGTGCCAGCAGCTTGATAGCGGGGGTTTCCTACGAGCAGTACTTC.

This clone showed up just a few times. The genes are TRBV5-1 and TRBJ1-2, with TRBD1 as a possible D gene (5 bases). The germline V and J ends were trimmed by 2 bases and 6 bases, with 11 bases remaining between them. CDR1 is SGHRS, CDR2 YFSETQ, per germline. There are 13 residues in the CDR3. CDR3 DNA: TGCGCCAGCAGCTTCCAGGGTGACGATGGCTACACCTTC. Amino acids: CASSFQGDDGYTF.

The chain joins TRBV28 to TRBJ1-5; D may be TRBD1 (5 bases). Germline CDR1 and CDR2: MDHEN and SYDVKM. The CDR3 consists of 14 residues. Trimming shortened V by 1 base and J by 6 bases, and 10 bases separated the two germline ends. CDR3 protein: CASSLSGKSQPQHF. The CDR3 bases are TGTGCCAGCAGTTTATCAGGGAAGAGTCAGCCCCAGCATTTT.

The J gene is TRBJ2-7, the V gene TRBV9; perhaps TRBD1 as D (6 bases). The CDR3 is made up of 12 amino acids. The germline V and J ends were trimmed by 3 bases and 3 bases, with 7 bases remaining between them. The germline gives CDR1 SGDLS, CDR2 YYNGEE. In DNA, the CDR3 is TGTGCCAGCAGCGGGGACAACTACGAGCAGTACTTC. Translated, it gives CASSGDNYEQYF.

The J gene is TRBJ2-3, the V gene TRBV7-2; no firm D call. The germline V gene has CDR1 SGHTA and CDR2 FQGNSA. This CDR3 region has 14 residues. Deletions cut 3 bases from V and 0 bases from J, with 7 bases between. The chain's CDR3 is CASSFGSSTDTQYF. In DNA, the CDR3 is TGTGCCAGCAGCTTCGGGTCTAGCACAGATACGCAGTATTTT.

The chain carries TRBV29-1 and TRBJ1-2; 7 positions agree with TRBD1. The CDR3 length is 17 residues. Germline CDR1 SQVTM, CDR2 ANQGSEA. Losses at the gene ends were 3 bases for V and 3 bases for J; bases not matched to a gene: 16. The chain's CDR3 is CSVEGSRTGGVDYGYTF. As DNA, the CDR3 is TGCAGCGTTGAGGGGAGTAGGACAGGCGGGGTGGACTATGGCTACACCTTC.

This rearrangement joins TRBV19 to TRBJ2-1; D might be TRBD2 (7 bases). CDR1 is LNHDA, CDR2 SQIVND, per germline (reference sequence). CDR3 length: 18 residues. Trimming removed 6 bases from V and 3 bases from J, with 24 bases in between. The CDR3 region has the DNA TGTGCCAGTAGGATGGTAGTCTTGAGGGGGGGGAGCTACAATGAGCAGTTCTTC. Protein: CASRMVVLRGGSYNEQFF. The whole variable domain, remainder taken from reference TRBV19 and TRBJ2-1, is DGGITQSPKYLFRKEGQNVTLSCEQNLNHDAMYWYRQDPGQGLRLIYYSQIVNDFQKGDIAEGYSVSREKKESFPLTVTSAQKNPTAFYLCASRMVVLRGGSYNEQFFGPGTRLTVL.

The chain joins TRBV19 to TRBJ2-1; 7 bases map to TRBD2. The CDR3 has 14 residues. Germline CDR1 and CDR2: LNHDA and SQIVND (reference sequence). The J segment lost 2 bases and the V segment lost 6 bases, leaving 4 bases of the junction unmatched. The CDR3 DNA is TGTGCCAGTAGCAGGGACTATACCTACAATGAGCAGTTCTTC. It specifies CASSRDYTYNEQFF.

This clone was seen a few times. The rearrangement joins TRBV11-2 to TRBJ2-7; 8 bases match TRBD2. The germline gives CDR1 SGHAT, CDR2 FQNNGV. The ends lost 3 bases at V and 4 bases at J; junction bases unmatched: 11. The CDR3 spans 16 residues. The CDR3: CASSFLGLASTYEQYF. In nucleotides, the CDR3 is TGTGCCAGCAGCTTCCTAGGACTAGCCTCCACTTACGAGCAGTACTTC.

The chain combines TRBV15 with TRBJ2-1, with 13 positions matching TRBD2. V lost 5 bases and J lost 7; bases outside the gene matches: 8. The CDR3 length is 16 residues. Germline values: CDR1 LNHNV, CDR2 YYDKDF (reference sequence). The DNA of the CDR3 is TGTGCCACCAGCCGAGGACTAGCGGGAGCCCTGAATGAGCAGTTCTTC. This encodes CATSRGLAGALNEQFF.

This chain links TRBV30 with TRBJ1-2; D remains unclear. Germline lookup yields CDR1 GTSNPN and CDR2 SVGIG (reference sequence). The CDR3 consists of 11 residues. V dropped 0 bases and J dropped 6 bases, with 5 bases sitting between them. The CDR3 loop reads CAWSVQHGYTF. The CDR3 DNA is TGTGCCTGGAGTGTACAGCATGGCTACACCTTC.

The chain carries TRBV7-2 and TRBJ2-3; 12 nucleotides match TRBD2. With V trimmed by 2 bases and J by 4 bases, 4 bases remained unmatched. This CDR3 has 16 residues. CDR1 and CDR2 (germline): SGHTA, FQGNSA. CDR3 protein: CASSLLLAGGSDTQYF. The CDR3 coding sequence is TGTGCCAGCAGCTTATTACTAGCGGGAGGATCAGATACGCAGTATTTT.

The chain is built from TRBV9 and TRBJ1-3; unclear D gene. The germline V gene encodes CDR1 SGDLS and CDR2 YYNGEE. With 0 bases removed from V and 4 bases from J, the gap between germline ends came to 8 bases. The CDR3 runs 14 residues. The CDR3 is CASSVALEGNTIYF. The DNA of the CDR3 is TGTGCCAGCAGCGTAGCTTTAGAAGGAAACACCATATATTTT.

The chain combines TRBV7-2 with TRBJ1-4; perhaps TRBD1 as D (6 bases). The CDR3 extends over 15 amino acids. Trimming pared 5 bases from V and 8 bases from J, leaving 18 bases between. Per germline, CDR1 SGHTA and CDR2 FQGNSA. Here the CDR3 reads CASSPPGGAGEKLFF. In DNA, the CDR3 is TGTGCCAGCAGCCCACCTGGGGGGGCGGGGGAAAAACTGTTTTTT.

A single count supports this clone. This sequence joins TRBV9 and TRBJ2-1; 9 nucleotides agree with TRBD2. Germline trimming cut 4 bases from V and 5 bases from J; bases unmatched to any gene: 7. The CDR3 is 15 amino acids. The germline V gene has CDR1 SGDLS and CDR2 YYNGEE. Here the CDR3 reads CASSPGTSSNNEQFF. The CDR3 DNA reads TGTGCCAGCAGCCCTGGGACTAGCAGTAACAATGAGCAGTTCTTC. The full variable domain, its missing parts supplied by reference TRBV9 and TRBJ2-1, is DSGVTQTPKHLITATGQRVTLRCSPRSGDLSVYWYQQSLDQGLQFLIQYYNGEERAKGNILERFSAQQFPDLHSELNLSSLELGDSALYFCASSPGTSSNNEQFFGPGTRLTVL.

This chain joins TRBV5-1 and TRBJ2-1; 7 nucleotides agree with TRBD2. The CDR3 has 13 residues. Germline V gene sequence: CDR1 SGHRS, CDR2 YFSETQ. V lost 0 bases to trimming and J lost 15 bases; unmatched junction nucleotides: 9. CDR3 nucleotide sequence: TGCGCCAGCAGCTTGGATTCCGGGACTACCAGGTTCTTC. It specifies CASSLDSGTTRFF.

V usage is TRBV13 and J usage is TRBJ1-4, with 8 positions matching TRBD1. The germline V gene has CDR1 PRHDT and CDR2 FYEKMQ (reference sequence). This CDR3 region has 16 residues. Trimming cost V 5 bases and J 2 bases; bases outside gene matches: 7. The CDR3 DNA reads as TGTGCCAGCAGCCGGACAGGGTTGGGTACTAATGAAAAACTGTTTTTT. Its protein product is CASSRTGLGTNEKLFF.

The CDR3 region has the DNA TGTGCCAGCAGCCCATCCGGGACAGGGGTTTACGAGCAGTACTTC. This gives the protein CASSPSGTGVYEQYF. This chain links TRBV11-2 with TRBJ2-7, with TRBD1 identical over 10 bases. Trimming at V came to 5 bases and at J to 4 bases, leaving 8 bases not matched to a gene. CDR1 is SGHAT and CDR2 is FQNNGV in the germline V gene. CDR3 length: 15 amino acids.

This clone was recorded only once. The genes are TRBV7-9 and TRBJ1-1; maybe TRBD1 (6 bases). Germline CDR1 is SEHNR and CDR2 is FQNEAQ (reference sequence). This CDR3 is 15 amino acids long. Trimming shortened V by 5 bases and J by 11 bases, and 24 bases separated the two germline ends. CDR3: CASSANLGAGGYAFF. In DNA, the CDR3 is TGTGCCAGCAGCGCCAACCTGGGGGCTGGGGGTTATGCTTTCTTT.